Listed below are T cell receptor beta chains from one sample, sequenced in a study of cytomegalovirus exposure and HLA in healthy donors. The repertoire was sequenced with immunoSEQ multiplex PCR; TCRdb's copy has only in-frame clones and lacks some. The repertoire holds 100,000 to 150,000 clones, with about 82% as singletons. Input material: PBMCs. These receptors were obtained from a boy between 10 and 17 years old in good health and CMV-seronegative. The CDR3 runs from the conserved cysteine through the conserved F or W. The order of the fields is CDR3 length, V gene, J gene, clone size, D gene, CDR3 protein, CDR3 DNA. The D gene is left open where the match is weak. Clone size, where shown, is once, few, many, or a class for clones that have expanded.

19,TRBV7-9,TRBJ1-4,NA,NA,CASSLAPGGLIGPNEKLFF,TGTGCCAGCAGCTTAGCGCCCGGAGGGCTTATTGGGCCTAATGAAAAACTGTTTTTT
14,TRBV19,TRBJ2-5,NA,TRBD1,CASSRDRLQETQYF,TGTGCCAGTAGCAGGGACAGACTCCAAGAGACCCAGTACTTC
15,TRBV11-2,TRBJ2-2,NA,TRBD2,CASSSAGGFTGELFF,TGTGCCAGCAGCTCAGCGGGAGGTTTCACCGGGGAGCTGTTTTTT
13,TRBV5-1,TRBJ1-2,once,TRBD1,CASSQGAHYGYTF,TGCGCCAGCAGCCAGGGGGCTCACTATGGCTACACCTTC
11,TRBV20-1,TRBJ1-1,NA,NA,CSASLGVEAFF,TGCAGTGCTAGCCTCGGAGTTGAAGCTTTCTTT
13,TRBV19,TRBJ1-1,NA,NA,CASNRNLNTEAFF,TGTGCCAGTAACAGGAATCTTAACACTGAAGCTTTCTTT
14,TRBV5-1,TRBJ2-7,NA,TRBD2,CASSLSGGPYEQYF,TGCGCCAGCAGCTTGTCGGGAGGGCCCTACGAGCAGTACTTC
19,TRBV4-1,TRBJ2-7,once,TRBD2,CASSQERSWALAGGTEQYF,TGCGCCAGCAGCCAAGAACGAAGTTGGGCCCTAGCGGGAGGAACCGAGCAGTACTTC
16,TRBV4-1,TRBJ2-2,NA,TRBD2,CASSPWTSGSKGELFF,TGCGCCAGCAGCCCGTGGACTAGCGGGAGCAAGGGGGAGCTGTTTTTT
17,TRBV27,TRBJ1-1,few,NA,CASPCVSFGVLNTEAFF,TGTGCCAGCCCTTGTGTCAGTTTCGGGGTTTTGAACACTGAAGCTTTCTTT
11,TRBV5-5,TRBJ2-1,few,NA,CASSLLDEQFF,TGTGCCAGCAGCTTGTTAGATGAGCAGTTCTTC
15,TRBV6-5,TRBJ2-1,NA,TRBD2,CASSYTSGSSDEQFF,TGTGCCAGCAGTTACACTAGCGGGAGCTCGGATGAGCAGTTCTTC